What follows are 19 T cell receptor beta chains derived from one specimen sequenced in a study of OX40 agonist ivuxolimab in advanced cancers. The assay was immunoSEQ multiplex PCR, and TCRdb's table has in-frame clones only and misses some. The sample includes 76,000 or so clones, 65% to 90% seen only once; the top ten take approximately 0.61%. Specimen: CD4+ or CD8+ T cells sorted from blood, collected in a trial of the OX40 agonist ivuxolimab. The receptors here all came from an adult with an advanced solid tumor such as melanoma, head and neck, liver or kidney cancer.

The chain has TRBV7-2 and TRBJ1-3; D unresolved. The CDR3 totals 14 residues. V lost 4 bases and J lost 3, with 10 bases in between. Germline V gene data show CDR1 as SGHTA and CDR2 as FQGNSA. CDR3 DNA sequence: TGTGCCAGCAGCTACGACTTAGTTGGAAACACCATATATTTT. It is translated as CASSYDLVGNTIYF.

Only a few counts were recorded for this clone. The chain joins TRBV18 to TRBJ1-5; 7 nucleotides match TRBD1. Losses at the gene ends were 8 bases for V and 1 base for J; bases not matched to a gene: 8. The V gene's germline CDR1 is KGHSH and CDR2 LQKENI. The CDR3 covers 15 residues. The CDR3 protein is CASTTGQASNQPQHF. Here the CDR3 DNA reads TGTGCCAGCACAACAGGACAGGCCAGCAATCAGCCCCAGCATTTT.

This clone has only a few counts. The chain joins TRBV9 to TRBJ1-2, with 12 bases fitting TRBD1. This CDR3 has 15 amino acids. Per the germline V gene, CDR1 is SGDLS and CDR2 is YYNGEE. Losses at the gene ends were 0 bases for V and 7 bases for J; bases not matched to a gene: 4. In DNA form, the CDR3 reads TGTGCCAGCAGCGTAGGGGAGGGACAGGGGGCTGGCTACACCTTC. Its protein product is CASSVGEGQGAGYTF.

The chain joins TRBV30 to TRBJ1-6; 7 bases align to TRBD1. The V gene end was trimmed by 1 base and the J gene end by 8 bases; junction bases not matched to a gene: 5. The CDR3 is made up of 14 amino acids. Germline assignment: CDR1 GTSNPN and CDR2 SVGIG (reference sequence). The CDR3 region has the DNA TGTGCCTGGAGTGCCCGACAGGGTGATTCACCCCTCCACTTT. Translating it yields CAWSARQGDSPLHF. The whole variable domain, filled in from reference TRBV30 and TRBJ1-6, reads SQTIHQWPATLVQPVGSPLSLECTVEGTSNPNLYWYRQAAGRGLQLLFYSVGIGQISSEVPQNLSASRPQDRQFILSSKKLLLSDSGFYLCAWSARQGDSPLHFGNGTRLTVT.

The genes are TRBV16 and TRBJ1-2, with D possibly being TRBD1 (6 bases). Trimming left V 7 bases short and J 4 bases short, with 13 bases between. The germline V gene encodes CDR1 KGHSY and CDR2 FQNENV. This CDR3 is built from 13 residues. The CDR3: CASIPGVSYGYTF. The CDR3 DNA follows: TGTGCCAGCATACCAGGGGTTTCCTATGGCTACACCTTC.

The chain is built from TRBV7-2 and TRBJ2-3; D is unresolved. The CDR3 runs to 14 residues. Germline V gene sequence: CDR1 SGHTA, CDR2 FQGNSA. With 3 bases removed from V and 2 bases from J, the gap between germline ends came to 9 bases. CDR3 sequence reads: CASSFGLHTDTQYF. CDR3 sequence (DNA): TGTGCCAGCAGCTTTGGCCTACACACAGATACGCAGTATTTT.

The rearrangement joins TRBV6-5 to TRBJ2-5, with a tentative D call TRBD1 (5 bases). This CDR3 is built from 15 residues. The V end was cut by 5 bases, the J end by 5 bases, with 18 bases between. Germline CDR1 reads MNHEY; CDR2 reads SVGAGI. CDR3 in DNA: TGTGCCAGCAGTAGGTCCTTAGGGGTTGGGGAGACCCAGTACTTC. It codes for CASSRSLGVGETQYF.

The genes are TRBV29-1 and TRBJ2-1; D is possibly TRBD1 (6 bases). Per germline, CDR1 SQVTM and CDR2 ANQGSEA. The CDR3 extends over 14 amino acids. Trimming cost V 7 bases and J 0 bases, with 13 bases left between them. The CDR3 DNA reads TGCAGCGAGACAGGCACGAGCTCCTACAATGAGCAGTTCTTC. Its protein product is CSETGTSSYNEQFF.

This chain connects TRBV12-5 to TRBJ1-1; perhaps TRBD1 as D (6 bases). In germline, CDR1 is LGHNT, CDR2 FRNRAP. V was clipped by 2 bases and J by 11 bases, with 18 bases between them. The length of the CDR3 is 14 residues. The DNA for the CDR3 is TGTGCTAGTGGTTTGAGGGGGGGCCCCAGCAGGGCTTTCTTT. It translates to CASGLRGGPSRAFF.

V gene TRBV19 combines with J gene TRBJ2-2; D is ambiguous. Trimming took off 11 bases at V and 0 bases at J, with 13 bases between the two ends. Germline values: CDR1 LNHDA, CDR2 SQIVND (reference sequence). CDR3 length: 14 residues. The CDR3 nucleotides read TGTGCCTCAACCGCCCTCTCGAACACCGGGGAGCTGTTTTTT. Its protein is CASTALSNTGELFF.

J is TRBJ1-2 and V is TRBV9; D might be TRBD1 (6 bases). Trimming removed 0 bases at V and 8 bases at J, with 11 bases between. The CDR3 extends over 13 amino acids. Germline loops: CDR1 SGDLS, CDR2 YYNGEE. This CDR3 is CASSVVEGVGYTF. The CDR3 nucleotides read TGTGCCAGCAGCGTAGTTGAGGGGGTCGGCTACACCTTC.

DNA of the CDR3: TGTGCCTGGAGTGTAGGGCAGGGTGGTGACACCATATATTTT. It is translated as CAWSVGQGGDTIYF. The chain couples TRBV30 to TRBJ1-3; perhaps TRBD1 as D (5 bases). This CDR3 is built from 14 residues. Germline CDR1 is GTSNPN and CDR2 is SVGIG (reference sequence). The V and J ends lost 0 bases and 8 bases respectively, with 14 bases between them.

This clone was picked up one time. As DNA, the CDR3 is TGTGCCAGCAGATTGGGACAGGAAGACACCATATATTTT. Its translation: CASRLGQEDTIYF. V gene TRBV6-5 combines with J gene TRBJ1-3; 8 bases match TRBD1. Losses at the gene ends were 6 bases for V and 8 bases for J; bases not matched to a gene: 6. This CDR3 is 13 amino acids long. The germline V gene encodes CDR1 MNHEY and CDR2 SVGAGI.

The rearrangement links TRBV5-1 to TRBJ1-1, with 7 nucleotides matching TRBD1. Germline CDR1 SGHRS, CDR2 YFSETQ. The CDR3 spans 15 residues. With 2 bases clipped from V and 0 bases from J, the junction kept 4 bases outside the gene matches. CDR3 sequence reads: CASSFITGVNTEAFF. The CDR3 DNA reads TGCGCCAGCAGCTTCATTACAGGGGTGAACACTGAAGCTTTCTTT. The entire variable domain, with the rest obtained from reference TRBV5-1 and TRBJ1-1, is as follows: KAGVTQTPRYLIKTRGQQVTLSCSPISGHRSVSWYQQTPGQGLQFLFEYFSETQRNKGNFPGRFSGRQFSNSRSEMNVSTLELGDSALYLCASSFITGVNTEAFFGQGTRLTVV.

This sequence joins TRBV5-1 and TRBJ2-6; 7 positions match TRBD1. After removal of 4 bases from V and 2 bases from J, the junction contained 3 bases not matched to a gene. Germline lookup yields CDR1 SGHRS and CDR2 YFSETQ. CDR3 length equals 15 residues. The CDR3 DNA reads as TGCGCCAGCAGCACCCAGGGGGCTGGGGCCAACGTCCTGACTTTC. This gives the protein CASSTQGAGANVLTF.

The chain recombines TRBV18 with TRBJ2-7, with 8 positions matching TRBD2. Germline V CDR1 and CDR2: KGHSH, LQKENI. V was pared by 4 bases and J by 6 bases, with 11 bases of the junction left unmatched. CDR3 size: 15 residues. CDR3 protein: CASSQISGGEVEQYF. The CDR3 DNA sequence: TGTGCCAGCTCACAAATCAGCGGGGGCGAAGTCGAGCAGTACTTC.

This clone was seen only once. The chain is built from TRBV21-1 and TRBJ2-2; the D segment call TRBD1 is taken from the table without a DNA check. TRBV21-1 is noted as a pseudogene. The CDR3 has 16 residues. This CDR3 is CASSKGTIDSAGELFF. DNA for the CDR3: TGTGCCAGCAGCAAGGGAACCATCGACAGTGCCGGGGAGCTGTTTTTT.

The chain couples TRBV7-2 to TRBJ2-5; D may be TRBD2 (5 bases). The CDR3 is made up of 13 amino acids. Trimming shortened V by 1 base and J by 5 bases, and 8 bases separated the two germline ends. CDR1 and CDR2 (germline): SGHTA, FQGNSA. The chain's CDR3 is CASSLVPGETQYF. In nucleotides, the CDR3 is TGTGCCAGCAGCTTAGTCCCGGGGGAGACCCAGTACTTC.

The CDR3 region has the DNA TGTGCCAGCAGCCGGTCTAGCGGGGGGGGCACAGATACGCAGTATTTT. Residues: CASSRSSGGGTDTQYF. This sequence joins TRBV7-3 and TRBJ2-3; TRBD2 matches at 12 bases. V lost 5 bases to trimming and J lost 1 base; unmatched junction nucleotides: 4. This CDR3 spans 16 amino acids. CDR1 and CDR2 from the germline V gene are SGHTA and FQGTGA.